The 6 T cell receptor beta chains presented below share a single source sample, sequenced in a study of blood T cell repertoires in COVID-19 (dated by TCRdb to about 2020). Receptors were amplified or captured by the immunoSEQ multiplex PCR assay. In TCRdb, the immuneACCESS table is reduced to in-frame sequences with V and J assigned. These tables do not hold every clone; where another copy was compared, an unresolved V gene accounts for under half, and the others remain unexplained. Recorded for this sample are roughly 520,000 clones; around 89% of them occurred a single time. Over 1.5% of the sample belongs to the ten largest clones. Sequenced input: PBMCs or T cells enriched from blood (not recorded which). The receptors here all came from a woman aged 35 to 49 who had recovered from COVID-19.

V and J are TRBV18 and TRBJ1-5; D not resolved. CDR1 KGHSH and CDR2 LQKENI come from the germline V gene. Trimming removed 6 bases from V and 5 bases from J, with 11 bases in between. The CDR3 length is 13 residues. As DNA, the CDR3 is TGTGCCAGCTCGCTAGATCCGGATCAGCCCCAGCATTTT. Amino acids: CASSLDPDQPQHF.

This clone was counted only a few times. The rearrangement joins TRBV11-2 to TRBJ1-4; D gene ambiguous. The V gene lost 4 bases and the J gene lost 8 bases, with 11 bases spanning the gap. The CDR3 loop spans 13 amino acids. Germline values: CDR1 SGHAT, CDR2 FQNNGV. The CDR3 reads CASSSHIAEKLFF. CDR3 in DNA: TGTGCCAGCAGCTCCCACATTGCCGAAAAACTGTTTTTT.

The chain carries TRBV5-1 and TRBJ2-1; TRBD2 matches at 10 bases. The V gene end was trimmed by 0 bases and the J gene end by 6 bases; junction bases not matched to a gene: 3. Germline V lookup: CDR1 SGHRS, CDR2 YFSETQ. This CDR3 contains 15 residues. CDR3 DNA: TGCGCCAGCAGCTTGGGACTAGCGGGCCTCAATGAGCAGTTCTTC. This translates into CASSLGLAGLNEQFF.

In the case of this clone: Other DNA sequences from this sample encode an identical CDR3 as well. The V gene is TRBV7-9, the J gene TRBJ2-7, with TRBD1 matching over 11 bases. CDR1 is SEHNR, CDR2 FQNEAQ, per germline (reference sequence). This CDR3 is 15 amino acids long. Trimming at V came to 4 bases and at J to 2 bases, leaving 4 bases not matched to a gene. The chain's CDR3 is CASSSPGQGAYEQYF. CDR3 sequence (DNA): TGTGCCAGCAGCTCCCCGGGACAGGGGGCCTACGAGCAGTACTTC. Together with reference TRBV7-9 and TRBJ2-7, the CDR3 gives the full variable domain: DTGVSQNPRHKITKRGQNVTFRCDPISEHNRLYWYRQTLGQGPEFLTYFQNEAQLEKSRLLSDRFSAERPKGSFSTLEIQRTEQGDSAMYLCASSSPGQGAYEQYFGPGTRLTVT.

V gene TRBV7-2 combines with J gene TRBJ2-1, with TRBD1 identical over 9 bases. The CDR3 is made up of 16 amino acids. The V gene's germline CDR1 is SGHTA and CDR2 FQGNSA. V lost 5 bases and J lost 2; bases outside the gene matches: 7. The CDR3 nucleotides read TGTGCCAGCAGCCTGCCGGGACAGGGTGCCTACAATGAGCAGTTCTTC. Protein product: CASSLPGQGAYNEQFF.

V is TRBV19 and J is TRBJ1-2, with a weak D call TRBD1 (6 bases). This CDR3 has 12 residues. CDR1 is LNHDA and CDR2 is SQIVND in the germline V gene (reference sequence). The V gene lost 1 base and the J gene lost 11 bases, with 11 bases spanning the gap. CDR3 loop: CASSIVKGGYTF. The CDR3 nucleotides are TGTGCCAGTAGTATAGTGAAGGGGGGGTACACCTTC.